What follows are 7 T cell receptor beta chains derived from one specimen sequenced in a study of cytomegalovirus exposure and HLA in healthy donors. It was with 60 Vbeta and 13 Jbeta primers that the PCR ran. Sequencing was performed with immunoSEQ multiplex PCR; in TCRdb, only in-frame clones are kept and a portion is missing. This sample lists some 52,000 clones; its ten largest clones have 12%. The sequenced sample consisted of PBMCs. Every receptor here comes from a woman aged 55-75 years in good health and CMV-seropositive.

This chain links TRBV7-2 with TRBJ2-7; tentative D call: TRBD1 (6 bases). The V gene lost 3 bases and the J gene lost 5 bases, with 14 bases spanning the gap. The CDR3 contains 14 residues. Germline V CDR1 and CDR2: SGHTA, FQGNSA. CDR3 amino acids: CASSFGQLYDEQYF. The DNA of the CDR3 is TGTGCCAGCAGCTTCGGACAGCTTTATGACGAGCAGTACTTC.

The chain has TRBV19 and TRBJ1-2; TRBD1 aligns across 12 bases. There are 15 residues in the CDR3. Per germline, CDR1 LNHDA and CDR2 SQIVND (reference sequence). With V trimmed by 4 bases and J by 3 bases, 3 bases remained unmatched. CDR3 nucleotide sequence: TGTGCCAGTAGTAGGGGGACAGGGGGCGACTATGGCTACACCTTC. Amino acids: CASSRGTGGDYGYTF.

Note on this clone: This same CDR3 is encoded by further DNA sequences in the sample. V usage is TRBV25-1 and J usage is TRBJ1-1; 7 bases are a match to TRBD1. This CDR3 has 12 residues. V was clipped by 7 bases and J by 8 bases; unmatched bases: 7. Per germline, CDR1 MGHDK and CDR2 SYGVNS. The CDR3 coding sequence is TGTGCCAGCACAAGGGGGCAGGGAGAAGCTTTCTTT. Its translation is CASTRGQGEAFF.

CDR3 sequence: CASRKDSGANQPQHF. As DNA, the CDR3 is TGCGCCAGCAGGAAGGATTCAGGGGCTAATCAGCCCCAGCATTTT. The chain has TRBV5-1 and TRBJ1-5; maybe TRBD1 (6 bases). The CDR3 totals 15 residues. The V end was cut by 5 bases, the J end by 4 bases, with 16 bases between. Germline V CDR1 and CDR2: SGHRS, YFSETQ.

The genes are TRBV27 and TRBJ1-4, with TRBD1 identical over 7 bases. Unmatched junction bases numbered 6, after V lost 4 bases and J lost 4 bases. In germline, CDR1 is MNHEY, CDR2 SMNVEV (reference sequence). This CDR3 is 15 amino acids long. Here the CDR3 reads CASSSGDSHNEKLFF. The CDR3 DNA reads TGTGCCAGCAGTTCCGGGGACAGTCATAATGAAAAACTGTTTTTT.

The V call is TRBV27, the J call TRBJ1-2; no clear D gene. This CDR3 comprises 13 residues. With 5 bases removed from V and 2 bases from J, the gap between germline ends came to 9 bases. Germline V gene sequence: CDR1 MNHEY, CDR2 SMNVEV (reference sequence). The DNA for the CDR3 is TGTGCCAGCAGTACAACGGGGAACTATGGCTACACCTTC. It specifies CASSTTGNYGYTF.

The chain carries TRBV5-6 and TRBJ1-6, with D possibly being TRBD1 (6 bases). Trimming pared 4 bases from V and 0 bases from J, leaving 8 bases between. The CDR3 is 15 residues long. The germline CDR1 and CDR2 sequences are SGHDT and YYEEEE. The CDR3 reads CASSGGVSYNSPLHF. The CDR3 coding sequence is TGTGCCAGCAGCGGGGGCGTCTCCTATAATTCACCCCTCCACTTT.